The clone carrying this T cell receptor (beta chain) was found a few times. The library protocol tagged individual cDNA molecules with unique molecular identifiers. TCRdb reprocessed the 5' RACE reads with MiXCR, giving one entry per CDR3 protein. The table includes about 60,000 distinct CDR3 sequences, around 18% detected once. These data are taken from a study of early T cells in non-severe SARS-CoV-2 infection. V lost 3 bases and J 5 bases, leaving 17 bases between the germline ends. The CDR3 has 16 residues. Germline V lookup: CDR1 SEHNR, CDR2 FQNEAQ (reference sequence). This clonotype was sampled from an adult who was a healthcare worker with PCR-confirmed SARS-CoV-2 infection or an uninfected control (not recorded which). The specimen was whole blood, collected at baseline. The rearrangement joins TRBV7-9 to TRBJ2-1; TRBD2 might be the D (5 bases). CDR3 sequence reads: CASSFRGEVSDNEQFF. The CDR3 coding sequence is TGTGCCAGCAGCTTTCGGGGTGAGGTATCGGACAATGAGCAGTTCTTC. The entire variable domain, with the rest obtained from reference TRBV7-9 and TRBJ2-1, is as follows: DTGVSQNPRHKITKRGQNVTFRCDPISEHNRLYWYRQTLGQGPEFLTYFQNEAQLEKSRLLSDRFSAERPKGSFSTLEIQRTEQGDSAMYLCASSFRGEVSDNEQFFGPGTRLTVL.